The sequence of this T cell receptor beta chain was determined in a study of cytomegalovirus exposure and HLA in healthy donors. About the study: Early released data comprised some 91 million unique TCRs from HLA-typed donors.

PCR was performed using 60 Vbeta and 13 Jbeta primers. Measured with immunoSEQ multiplex PCR; TCRdb has only the in-frame clones, and not every one. Among fewer than 200,000 clones listed, roughly 73% were seen once. Healthy bone marrow donors made up the donor group. This clone was seen once. Its matching antigen is unknown. Germline V gives CDR1 MDHEN, CDR2 SYDVKM. Trimming pared 8 bases from V and 0 bases from J, leaving 7 bases between. This CDR3 has 12 residues. Overall study results and limits: After further analysis at a later stage, 16,951 TCR beta sequences were associated with HLA alleles at 0.05 false discovery rate.

The origin of this receptor is a male donor in good health and CMV-seronegative. Sequencing used PBMCs. V and J are TRBV28 and TRBJ1-1, with a possible D match to TRBD1 (5 bases). CDR3 coding DNA: TGTGCCAGCCGACAGATGAACACTGAAGCTTTCTTT. It codes for CASRQMNTEAFF.